This TCR beta chain was sequenced during a study of patients and donors after allogeneic stem cell transplantation. After removal of 0 bases from V and 3 bases from J, the junction contained 4 bases not matched to a gene. CDR3 length equals 15 residues. The germline V gene encodes CDR1 SGHRS and CDR2 YFSETQ. TCRdb reprocessed the RT-PCR reads with MiXCR, giving one entry per CDR3 protein. Of approximately 150,000 distinct CDR3 sequences in the sample, about 40% were seen once. The sequencing input was blood, either unsorted or a sorted T cell fraction (not recorded which). The rearrangement links TRBV5-1 to TRBJ2-7; TRBD1 agrees at 9 bases. The sequence came from a human donor who was either an allogeneic HSCT recipient or a stem cell or donor lymphocyte infusion donor (not recorded which). It is not recorded whose cells these are; they may come from a transplant donor. The chain's CDR3 is CASSLGDRALYEQYF. The CDR3 DNA follows: TGCGCCAGCAGCTTGGGGGACAGGGCCCTCTACGAGCAGTACTTC.